This T cell receptor (beta chain) was sequenced in a study of blood T cells in healthy people across ages (dated by TCRdb to between 2014 and 2017). Regarding the study in general: In model experiments, template switching captured roughly one uniquely barcoded TCR beta cDNA molecule for every two T cells. The study measured age-related changes in TCR beta repertoire diversity using deep sequencing normalized with unique cDNA molecular identifiers. Donors were grouped into four age groups: young (average 16 years), middle-aged (approximately 41), aged (roughly 67) and long-lived (approximately 75). Donors of different ages were randomly distributed across sequencing lanes to avoid experimental bias. Using the same blood draw, the study looked at two additional independent replicas of 1 million unique cDNA reads for two donors, one aged 18 to 30 and the other aged 80 or older.

General findings and caveats noted by the study authors: As age increased, observed TCR beta diversity per million T cells dropped in a roughly linear way, and a significant reduction was already evident by age around 41. Observed TCR beta diversity correlated strongly with the percentage of naive T cells measured by flow cytometry. Compared with the aged group, more naive CD4+ T cells, fewer expanded clones and increased TCR diversity were shown by the long-lived group, suggesting age selection. Because profiling used bulk unsorted PBMCs, naive and antigen-experienced compartments could not be compared conclusively. Estimates of total diversity from one million sequenced T cells were regarded as lower bounds and underestimates. Donor CMV infection status was unknown, potentially confounding age-related changes in expanded clonotypes.

The library was generated by 5' RACE. Sequencing used an Illumina HiSeq 2500. A second PCR of roughly 6 to 12 cycles was performed with a sample-barcoded 5' primer and a J-beta primer mix. Each TCR beta cDNA molecule received a unique molecular identifier from a template-switch 5' adaptor carrying 12 random nucleotides. Each sample yielded at least 2.5 million CDR3-containing paired-end reads. The Mint cDNA synthesis kit, primed by a TRBC-specific oligonucleotide, was used to synthesize first-strand cDNA from all RNA. Following uracil-DNA glycosylase treatment, a first 18-cycle PCR with universal primers M1SS and BC2_uni_R was performed on all cDNA. From the authors' description of their analysis: Each sample was normalized by randomly selecting 1 million high-quality reads, each carrying a distinct molecular identifier. Instead of being binned into consensus sequences, reads that shared molecular identifiers were thrown out. CDR3 identification, clonotype clustering and error correction used MiTCR with a Q25 quality threshold and the strictest error-elimination algorithm. Lower-bound total TCR beta diversity was estimated with a nonparametric unseen species model using Euler transformation. TCRdb cleaned the public reads at Q25 with fastp, built clones with MiXCR and kept in-frame beta chains. Each record represents a unique CDR3 protein, reported with the most common genes and DNA among its rows. V and J calls and clone size were set by TCRdb, not the authors. The sample table shows around 1.5 million distinct CDR3 sequences, and approximately 59% are seen once. The ten largest clones add up to more than 6% of the sample.

This clonotype was seen a handful of times. Its cognate antigen has yet to be identified. The input lacks base qualities; no much larger clone sits a single base away. Donors were a few dozen systemically healthy Caucasian individuals from Russia aged roughly 6 to 90 years. Each donor gave about 9.8 milliliters of peripheral blood, drawn into EDTA-treated Vacutainer tubes. Ficoll-Paque density-gradient centrifugation was used to isolate PBMCs, with at least 6 million per sample. Trizol reagent was used to extract total RNA from PBMCs, with at least 5.5 micrograms per sample. Naive CD45RAhigh/CD27high T cell percentages were measured by flow cytometry on a PBMC aliquot from every donor. V is pruned by 4 bases and J by 14 bases, leaving 13 bases of the junction without a gene match. CDR1 and CDR2 (LGHDT, YNNKEL) derive from the germline V gene (reference sequence). The CDR3, from cysteine to phenylalanine, totals 14 residues. Solely the CDR3 DNA is kept, with 42 bases framed from the first base.

The sequence is built from TRBV3-1 and TRBJ2-3, with TRBD1 matching 9 junction bases. This TCR derives from a man aged 18 to 29 in good health. The sequenced sample was blood. The DNA is as follows: TGTGCCAGCAGCCGAGAGACCGGGACAGGGCTAGTGTATTTT. It translates as CASSRETGTGLVYF.